The T cell receptor (beta chain) under discussion was sequenced for a study of graft-versus-host responses after intestinal transplantation. On the study more broadly: Each transplant was multivisceral, liver-intestinal, or isolated intestinal. Broader study findings: The study found high graft-versus-host to host-versus-graft clonal ratios in allografts of patients with graft-donor T cell macrochimerism.

TCRdb's copy holds only in-frame clones and misses some; the assay was immunoSEQ multiplex PCR. Here the sample spans about 9,700 clones, approximately 30% being singletons. The J segment lost 2 bases and the V segment lost 5 bases, leaving 11 bases of the junction unmatched. CDR3 length: 16 residues. Germline loops: CDR1 SGHVS, CDR2 FQNEAQ. The TCR was taken from a human patient who was an organ donor for intestinal transplantation. The material sequenced was alloreactive CD4+ T cells from a mixed lymphocyte reaction culture, taken before transplantation. Subset specified: CFSE-low proliferating T cells sorted from roughly six-day pre-transplant mixed lymphocyte reaction (GvH or HvG direction). This chain connects TRBV7-8 to TRBJ2-7; 8 nucleotides match TRBD2. The CDR3 DNA reads as TGTGCCAGCAGCCCGCCTCTTGAGCGGGGGCCCTACGAGCAGTACTTC. The encoded protein is CASSPPLERGPYEQYF.